This T cell receptor beta chain was recorded in a study of spatial heterogeneity in lung cancer. For the study at large: The cohort: 70 to 75 early-stage, untreated non-small cell lung cancer patients.

The CDR3 has 14 amino acids. Germline values: CDR1 SGHTA, CDR2 FQGNSA. V was pared by 1 base and J by 4 bases, with 10 bases between. This clonotype has only a few counts. Via MiXCR, TCRdb re-called the 5' RACE reads, giving one row per CDR3 protein. The table includes about 120,000 distinct CDR3 sequences, roughly an eighth detected once. Time point reported: blood at routine non-recurrence follow-up after resection. Sequencing of whole RNA from tumor, nontumor lung or frozen PBMC involved no sorting. This receptor was taken from a male donor with early-stage non-small cell lung cancer. This rearrangement joins TRBV7-2 to TRBJ1-2; D unresolved. The input for sequencing was PBMCs, taken at follow-up. The CDR3 sequence: CASSLDPRGYGYTF. CDR3 coding DNA: TGTGCCAGCAGCTTAGACCCTCGAGGCTATGGCTACACCTTC.